Described below is a single TCR beta chain sequence and its context. The data derive from a study of cytomegalovirus exposure and HLA in healthy donors. V was pared by 4 bases and J by 2 bases, with 11 bases between. This CDR3 is 14 amino acids long. The PCR was carried out with 60 Vbeta primers and 13 Jbeta primers. Generated by immunoSEQ multiplex PCR, the TCRdb table keeps only in-frame clones and is missing some. The table shows approximately 180,000 clones, with about four fifths occurring only once. This sequence was found in a man aged 18 to 35 in good health and CMV-seronegative. This rearrangement joins TRBV6-7 to TRBJ1-1; D gene ambiguous. TRBV6-7 is filed as an ORF, its function uncertain. Sample: PBMCs. CDR3: CASSCTRDNTEAFF. CDR3 sequence (DNA): TGTGCCAGCAGTTGTACTCGGGATAACACTGAAGCTTTCTTT.